The 25 T cell receptor beta chains reported below all come from one sample, sequenced in a study of shared clonotypes between healthy human individuals. The assay was immunoSEQ multiplex PCR, and TCRdb's table has in-frame clones only and misses some. The sample records approximately 500,000 clones, 81% being singletons. The sequencing sample was made of PBMCs. The receptors here all came from a woman aged 40 to 49 in good health. Some clones in this sample may be carry-over from other donors' samples.

This clone has a single count. V and J are TRBV25-1 and TRBJ2-1, with 10 bases aligning to TRBD2. The V segment lost 3 bases and the J segment 9 bases; nucleotides outside the gene matches: 8. CDR1 and CDR2 from the germline V gene are MGHDK and SYGVNS. The CDR3 loop spans 15 amino acids. The CDR3 reads CASSDLLAGAGEQFF. The CDR3 DNA follows: TGTGCCAGCAGTGACCTCCTAGCGGGAGCGGGTGAGCAGTTCTTC.

The V call is TRBV28, the J call TRBJ1-2; TRBD1 agrees at 10 bases. Trimming cost V 3 bases and J 2 bases; bases outside gene matches: 6. The CDR3 sequence is 16 residues long. Germline loops: CDR1 MDHEN, CDR2 SYDVKM. The CDR3: CASSLAGTGENYGYTF. CDR3 in DNA: TGTGCCAGCAGTTTGGCCGGGACAGGGGAGAACTATGGCTACACCTTC.

The chain uses TRBV28 and TRBJ2-3; 9 bases line up with TRBD2. There are 16 residues in the CDR3. Germline lookup yields CDR1 MDHEN and CDR2 SYDVKM. Trimming removed 3 bases from V and 5 bases from J; junction bases left unmatched: 9. CDR3 protein: CASSLGIAGVLDTQYF. CDR3 nucleotides: TGTGCCAGCAGTTTGGGCATAGCGGGAGTACTAGATACGCAGTATTTT. Full variable domain (rest looked up from reference TRBV28 and TRBJ2-3): DVKVTQSSRYLVKRTGEKVFLECVQDMDHENMFWYRQDPGLGLRLIYFSYDVKMKEKGDIPEGYSVSREKKERFSLILESASTNQTSMYLCASSLGIAGVLDTQYFGPGTRLTVL.

V usage is TRBV11-2 and J usage is TRBJ2-7; D may be TRBD1 (6 bases). CDR1 and CDR2 from the germline V gene are SGHAT and FQNNGV. Trimming removed 7 bases from V and 2 bases from J, with 12 bases in between. This CDR3 is built from 13 residues. In nucleotides, the CDR3 is TGTGCCAGCACCCTGGACAGTCCCTACGAGCAGTACTTC. This sequence encodes CASTLDSPYEQYF.

The J gene is TRBJ2-1, the V gene TRBV5-4; D might be TRBD2 (6 bases). Germline CDR1 is SGHNT and CDR2 is YYREEE (reference sequence). The CDR3 is 15 residues long. V gave up 1 base and J gave up 5 bases, with 13 bases separating them. The CDR3 spells CASSLTSSWNNEQFF. CDR3 nucleotide sequence: TGTGCCAGCAGCTTGACTAGCTCTTGGAACAATGAGCAGTTCTTC.

This clone was recorded a few times. V usage is TRBV18 and J usage is TRBJ1-1; D gene uncertain. The germline V gene encodes CDR1 KGHSH and CDR2 LQKENI. The CDR3 sequence is 14 residues long. V was cut by 3 bases and J by 3 bases, with 11 bases left in between. The CDR3 DNA sequence: TGTGCCAGCTCACCGACATTCAGAGACACTGAAGCTTTCTTT. Translation: CASSPTFRDTEAFF. Variable domain in full (rest from reference TRBV18 and TRBJ1-1): NAGVMQNPRHLVRRRGQEARLRCSPMKGHSHVYWYRQLPEEGLKFMVYLQKENIIDESGMPKERFSAEFPKEGPSILRIQQVVRGDSAAYFCASSPTFRDTEAFFGQGTRLTVV.

The chain joins TRBV4-3 to TRBJ2-7, with 11 bases aligning to TRBD1. Germline CDR1 and CDR2: LGHNA and YSLEER. CDR3 length equals 17 residues. V shed 0 bases and J 4 bases; nucleotides not matched to a gene: 8. The CDR3 protein is CASSQEAPGTGGYEQYF. The CDR3 bases are TGCGCCAGCAGCCAAGAGGCCCCCGGGACAGGGGGTTACGAGCAGTACTTC.

This clone was found a few times. This chain uses TRBV28 with TRBJ2-5; D perhaps matches TRBD2 (7 bases). Germline V gives CDR1 MDHEN, CDR2 SYDVKM. Trimming left V 6 bases short and J 6 bases short, with 44 bases between. The CDR3 totals 23 residues. The CDR3 loop reads CASSVLLGGSQGSRRKNRQTQYF. The DNA of the CDR3 is TGTGCCAGCAGCGTCCTTCTGGGAGGGAGTCAGGGGTCTCGTCGTAAGAATAGACAGACCCAGTACTTC.

This clone was recorded only once. CDR3 sequence: CASSQDLGGFYGYTF. The CDR3 nucleotides read TGCGCCAGCAGCCAAGATCTGGGGGGATTCTATGGCTACACCTTC. The gene calls are TRBV4-1 and TRBJ1-2, with D possibly TRBD1 on 5 matching bases. The CDR3 contains 15 residues. CDR1 is MGHRA, CDR2 YSYEKL, per germline. The V end was cut by 0 bases, the J end by 4 bases, with 12 bases between.

Worth noting for this clone: A far larger clone is off by one base, so a read error is likely. The chain has TRBV28 and TRBJ2-4; the D is unclear. V was shortened by 6 bases and J by 6 bases, with 12 bases between the two germline ends. Germline loops: CDR1 MDHEN, CDR2 SYDVKM. The CDR3 spans 13 residues. As DNA, the CDR3 is TGTGCCAGCAGACTAAGGATCCTAAACATTCAGTACTTC. Encoded protein: CASRLRILNIQYF. The entire variable domain, with the rest obtained from reference TRBV28 and TRBJ2-4, is as follows: DVKVTQSSRYLVKRTGEKVFLECVQDMDHENMFWYRQDPGLGLRLIYFSYDVKMKEKGDIPEGYSVSREKKERFSLILESASTNQTSMYLCASRLRILNIQYFGAGTRLSVL.

As DNA, the CDR3 is TGTGCCAGCAGTTTCCGAGGGGTCTATGGCTACACCTTC. This sequence encodes CASSFRGVYGYTF. The chain links TRBV27 to TRBJ1-2; the D gene is possibly TRBD1 (5 bases). Germline V gene data show CDR1 as MNHEY and CDR2 as SMNVEV (reference sequence). The V gene lost 3 bases and the J gene lost 4 bases, with 9 bases spanning the gap. The CDR3 is 13 residues long.

Concerning this clone: A far larger clone differs by one base, so this is likely a read error. V gene TRBV15 combines with J gene TRBJ2-1, with 8 nucleotides matching TRBD2. J was trimmed by 3 bases and V by 1 base; bases with no gene match: 5. Germline CDR1 and CDR2: LNHNV and YYDKDF (reference sequence). The length of the CDR3 is 16 residues. CDR3 in DNA: TGTGCCACCAGCAGAGTCGGGAGGGCCCTCTACAATGAGCAGTTCTTC. This sequence encodes CATSRVGRALYNEQFF. The variable domain in full, with the rest retrieved from reference TRBV15 and TRBJ2-1, is DAMVIQNPRYQVTQFGKPVTLSCSQTLNHNVMYWYQQKSSQAPKLLFHYYDKDFNNEADTPDNFQSRRPNTSFCFLDIRSPGLGDTAMYLCATSRVGRALYNEQFFGPGTRLTVL.

Of note for this clone: A far more abundant clone sits one base away, making this likely a read error. The CDR3 DNA is TGCGCCAGCAGCTTGGAGTCAGGGGGCGATAGAGGTGGCTACACCTTC. This encodes CASSLESGGDRGGYTF. J is TRBJ1-2 and V is TRBV5-1, with TRBD1 matching over 8 bases. This CDR3 is 16 amino acids long. Unmatched junction bases numbered 11, after V lost 0 bases and J lost 7 bases. Germline V gene data show CDR1 as SGHRS and CDR2 as YFSETQ.

This clone was picked up a small number of times. Other nucleotide sequences from this sample produce the same CDR3. The V call is TRBV11-2, the J call TRBJ2-3; unclear D gene. This CDR3 spans 12 amino acids. Per germline, CDR1 SGHAT and CDR2 FQNNGV. The V gene lost 1 base and the J gene lost 6 bases, with 5 bases spanning the gap. The CDR3 DNA is TGTGCCAGCAGCTTAGGTACTGATACGCAGTATTTT. It is translated as CASSLGTDTQYF.

V gene TRBV10-1 combines with J gene TRBJ2-7, with 9 bases matching TRBD1. J was trimmed by 7 bases and V by 6 bases; bases with no gene match: 7. Per the germline V gene, CDR1 is WNHNN and CDR2 is SYGVQD (reference sequence). This CDR3 region has 13 residues. CDR3 in amino acids: CASSRTGEEEQYF. DNA for the CDR3: TGCGCCAGCAGCCGGACAGGGGAGGAAGAGCAGTACTTC.

This clone was counted a single time. The J gene is TRBJ1-2, the V gene TRBV5-1; maybe TRBD1 (5 bases). This CDR3 is 15 amino acids long. Germline assignment: CDR1 SGHRS and CDR2 YFSETQ. V dropped 0 bases and J dropped 4 bases, with 13 bases sitting between them. CDR3: CASSLEGTSVYGYTF. The CDR3 nucleotides are TGCGCCAGCAGCTTGGAGGGGACTTCTGTCTATGGCTACACCTTC. Variable domain in full (rest from reference TRBV5-1 and TRBJ1-2): KAGVTQTPRYLIKTRGQQVTLSCSPISGHRSVSWYQQTPGQGLQFLFEYFSETQRNKGNFPGRFSGRQFSNSRSEMNVSTLELGDSALYLCASSLEGTSVYGYTFGSGTRLTVV.

The V gene is TRBV6-6, the J gene TRBJ2-3, with 10 bases that match TRBD2. The CDR3 consists of 15 residues. Germline trimming cut 5 bases from V and 5 bases from J; bases unmatched to any gene: 7. Germline V gene data show CDR1 as MNHNY and CDR2 as SVGAGI (reference sequence). The CDR3 coding sequence is TGTGCCAGCAGTCGACTAGCGGGTCAGGTAGATACGCAGTATTTT. Translating it yields CASSRLAGQVDTQYF.

The chain links TRBV10-3 to TRBJ1-5; TRBD1 matches 10 bases. Germline CDR1 reads ENHRY; CDR2 reads SYGVKD. Trimming removed 3 bases from V and 6 bases from J; junction bases left unmatched: 14. CDR3 length: 18 residues. In nucleotides, the CDR3 is TGTGCCATCAGTGATCTCGGGACAGGGGAAGGTCCTATTCAGCCCCAGCATTTT. Translation: CAISDLGTGEGPIQPQHF.

Notes on this clone: One base separates it from a far larger clone, so it is likely a read error. Other DNA sequences in the sample encode the same CDR3. This chain connects TRBV5-4 to TRBJ2-2, with D possibly being TRBD2 (6 bases). CDR3 length: 16 amino acids. Germline lookup yields CDR1 SGHNT and CDR2 YYREEE (reference sequence). CDR3 sequence: CASSLGAGSNTGELFF. CDR3 DNA: TGTGCCAGCAGCTTGGGGGCGGGATCGAACACAGGGGAGCTGTTTTTT.

A few counts support this clone. The chain couples TRBV11-2 to TRBJ2-2; weak D call: TRBD2 (5 bases). Per germline, CDR1 SGHAT and CDR2 FQNNGV. Trimming left V 2 bases short and J 4 bases short, with 17 bases between. CDR3 length: 17 residues. In DNA, the CDR3 is TGTGCCAGCAGCTTATTACGCGGCCGAGCGGCCACCGGGGAGCTGTTTTTT. It is translated as CASSLLRGRAATGELFF. The full variable domain, its missing parts supplied by reference TRBV11-2 and TRBJ2-2, is EAGVAQSPRYKIIEKRQSVAFWCNPISGHATLYWYQQILGQGPKLLIQFQNNGVVDDSQLPKDRFSAERLKGVDSTLKIQPAKLEDSAVYLCASSLLRGRAATGELFFGEGSRLTVL.

The chain couples TRBV18 to TRBJ1-3, with 9 bases that match TRBD1. Trimming at V came to 3 bases and at J to 6 bases, leaving 6 bases not matched to a gene. Germline CDR1 is KGHSH and CDR2 is LQKENI. CDR3 length equals 15 residues. The CDR3 DNA reads TGTGCCAGCTCACCGAACAGGGGGCGAGTAAACACCATATATTTT. Translating gives CASSPNRGRVNTIYF.

To note about this clone: With a far larger clone one base away, a read error is the likely cause. This CDR3 is also generated by other DNA sequences in the sample. V and J are TRBV7-9 and TRBJ1-3; D not resolved. The germline gives CDR1 SEHNR, CDR2 FQNEAQ (reference sequence). CDR3 length equals 14 residues. In DNA form, the CDR3 reads TGTGCCAGCAGTTTGGGGTTCTCTGGAAACACAATATATTTT. It translates to CASSLGFSGNTIYF. Filled out from reference TRBV7-9 and TRBJ1-3, the complete variable domain reads DTGVSQNPRHKITKRGQNVTFRCDPISEHNRLYWYRQTLGQGPEFLTYFQNEAQLEKSRLLSDRFSAERPKGSFSTLEIQRTEQGDSAMYLCASSLGFSGNTIYFGEGSWLTVV.

Only one count was recorded for this clone. This chain links TRBV2 with TRBJ1-5; D is ambiguous. Per the germline V gene, CDR1 is SNHLY and CDR2 is FYNNEI. CDR3 length equals 14 residues. V lost 3 bases, J lost 0 bases, and 6 bases lay in between. The chain's CDR3 is CASSDQLSNQPQHF. DNA for the CDR3: TGTGCCAGCAGTGATCAACTTAGCAATCAGCCCCAGCATTTT.

This clone was detected a few times. This chain joins TRBV10-3 and TRBJ2-5; D may be TRBD1 (6 bases). The CDR3 is 13 residues long. V was pared by 5 bases and J by 5 bases, with 12 bases between. From germline, CDR1 is ENHRY and CDR2 SYGVKD. CDR3 residues: CAISSPGAETQYF. CDR3 nucleotides: TGTGCCATCAGTTCCCCAGGGGCGGAGACCCAGTACTTC.

This clone was picked up one time. The CDR3 loop reads CSGGGGSYNEQFF. CDR3 sequence (DNA): TGCAGCGGGGGGGGTGGCTCCTACAATGAGCAGTTCTTC. V is TRBV29-1 and J is TRBJ2-1; TRBD2 matches 7 bases. The CDR3 has 13 residues. Germline values: CDR1 SQVTM, CDR2 ANQGSEA. J lost 0 bases, V lost 7 bases, and 3 bases had no gene match.